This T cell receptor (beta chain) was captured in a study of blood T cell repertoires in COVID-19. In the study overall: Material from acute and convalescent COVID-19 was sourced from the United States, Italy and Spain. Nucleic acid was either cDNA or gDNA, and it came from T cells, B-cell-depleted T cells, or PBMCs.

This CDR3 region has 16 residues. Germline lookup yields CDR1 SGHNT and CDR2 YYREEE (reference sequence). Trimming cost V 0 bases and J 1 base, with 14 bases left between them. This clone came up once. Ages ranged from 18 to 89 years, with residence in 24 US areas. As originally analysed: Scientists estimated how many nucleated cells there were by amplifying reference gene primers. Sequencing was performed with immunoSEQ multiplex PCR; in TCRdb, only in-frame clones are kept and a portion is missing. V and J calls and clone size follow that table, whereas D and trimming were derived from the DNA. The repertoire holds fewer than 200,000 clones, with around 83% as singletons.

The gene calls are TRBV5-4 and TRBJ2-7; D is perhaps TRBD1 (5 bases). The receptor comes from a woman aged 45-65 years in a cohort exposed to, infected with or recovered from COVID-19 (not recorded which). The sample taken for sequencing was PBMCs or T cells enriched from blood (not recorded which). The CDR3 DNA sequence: TGTGCCAGCAGCTTGGATGTTCCCGACAGTTCCTACGAGCAGTACTTC. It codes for CASSLDVPDSSYEQYF. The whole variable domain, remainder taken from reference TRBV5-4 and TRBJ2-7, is ETGVTQSPTHLIKTRGQQVTLRCSSQSGHNTVSWYQQALGQGPQFIFQYYREEENGRGNFPPRFSGLQFPNYSSELNVNALELDDSALYLCASSLDVPDSSYEQYFGPGTRLTVT.